Given below is one TCR beta chain in context. The antigen remains undetermined. J was trimmed by 9 bases and V by 3 bases; bases with no gene match: 7. CDR3 size: 13 residues. Germline CDR1 and CDR2: SGHRS and YFSETQ. The data were taken from a study of T cell responses to AZD1222 COVID-19 vaccine. Second doses were pooled across both intervals (about 4 or about 12 weeks). Whole-study results and caveats: Among those given AZD1222, only six were seropositive at baseline. The span of vaccine-associated CD4 TCRs extended across spike, with dominance at 160-218 and 743-854. The study found Spike-specific TCR breadth and depth rose after two AZD1222 doses.

Sequenced by immunoSEQ multiplex PCR; TCRdb stores in-frame clones only, minus some. Counted here are about 73,000 clones, around 80% occurring once; the ten biggest clones make up around 50%. Sequenced here: peripheral blood, sampled 28 days after the second AZD1222 dose. The sequence was collected from an adult who received the AZD1222 COVID-19 vaccine. V gene TRBV5-1 combines with J gene TRBJ2-7, with 9 nucleotides matching TRBD1. The CDR3 DNA reads TGCGCCAGCAGCTCGGGACAGGGTAGGGTGCAGTACTTC. It specifies CASSSGQGRVQYF.